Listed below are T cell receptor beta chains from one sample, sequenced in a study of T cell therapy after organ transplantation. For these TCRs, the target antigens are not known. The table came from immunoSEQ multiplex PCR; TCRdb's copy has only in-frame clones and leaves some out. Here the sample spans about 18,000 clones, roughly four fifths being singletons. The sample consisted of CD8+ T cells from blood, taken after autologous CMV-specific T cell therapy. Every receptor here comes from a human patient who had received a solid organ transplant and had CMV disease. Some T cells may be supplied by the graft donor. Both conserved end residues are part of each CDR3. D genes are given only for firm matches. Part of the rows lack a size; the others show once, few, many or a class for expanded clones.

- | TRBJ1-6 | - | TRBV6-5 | CASSYSDAGYNSPLHF | TGTGCCAGCAGTTACTCGGACGCCGGGTATAATTCACCCCTCCACTTT
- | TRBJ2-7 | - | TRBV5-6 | CASSFGSRYEQYF | TGTGCCAGCAGCTTCGGGAGTCGGTACGAGCAGTACTTC
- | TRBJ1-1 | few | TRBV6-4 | CASSAAAGNTEAFF | TGTGCCAGCAGTGCCGCGGCCGGGAACACTGAAGCTTTCTTT
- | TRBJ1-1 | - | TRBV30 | CAWSLTTAFF | TGTGCCTGGAGCCTCACGACTGCTTTCTTT
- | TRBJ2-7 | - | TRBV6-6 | CASSYPAPSYEQYF | TGTGCCAGCAGTTACCCCGCCCCCAGCTACGAGCAGTACTTC
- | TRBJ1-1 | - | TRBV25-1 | CASSLLEGNTEAFF | TGTGCCAGCAGCTTACTGGAGGGGAACACTGAAGCTTTCTTT
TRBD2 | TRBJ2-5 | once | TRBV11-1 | CASSPDTVGRETQYF | TGTGCCAGCAGCCCCGACACGGTCGGGAGGGAGACCCAGTACTTC
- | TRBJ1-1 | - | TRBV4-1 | CASSQDWRAITEAFF | TGCGCCAGCAGCCAAGACTGGAGGGCTATCACTGAAGCTTTCTTT
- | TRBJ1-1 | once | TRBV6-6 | CASSYPGQGSTEAFF | TGTGCCAGCAGTTACCCCGGGCAGGGGAGCACTGAAGCTTTCTTT
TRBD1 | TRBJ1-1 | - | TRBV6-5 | CASSYQDGDSEAFF | TGTGCCAGCAGTTACCAGGATGGGGACAGTGAAGCTTTCTTT
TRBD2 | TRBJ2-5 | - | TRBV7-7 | CASSPLVGGAPETQYF | TGTGCTAGCAGCCCTTTGGTGGGAGGGGCCCCCGAGACCCAGTACTTC
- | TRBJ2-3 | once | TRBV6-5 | CASRIAEATDTQYF | TGTGCCAGCAGGATAGCGGAGGCCACAGATACGCAGTATTTT
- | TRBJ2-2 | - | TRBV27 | CASSLGDPGELFF | TGTGCCAGCAGTTTGGGCGACCCCGGGGAGCTGTTTTTT
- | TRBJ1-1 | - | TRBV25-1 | CASSESMTAEAFF | TGTGCCAGCAGTGAATCCATGACGGCTGAAGCTTTCTTT
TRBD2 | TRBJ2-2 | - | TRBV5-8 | CASSLGLGLADGGNTGELFF | TGTGCCAGCAGCTTGGGACTGGGACTAGCGGATGGAGGGAACACCGGGGAGCTGTTTTTT